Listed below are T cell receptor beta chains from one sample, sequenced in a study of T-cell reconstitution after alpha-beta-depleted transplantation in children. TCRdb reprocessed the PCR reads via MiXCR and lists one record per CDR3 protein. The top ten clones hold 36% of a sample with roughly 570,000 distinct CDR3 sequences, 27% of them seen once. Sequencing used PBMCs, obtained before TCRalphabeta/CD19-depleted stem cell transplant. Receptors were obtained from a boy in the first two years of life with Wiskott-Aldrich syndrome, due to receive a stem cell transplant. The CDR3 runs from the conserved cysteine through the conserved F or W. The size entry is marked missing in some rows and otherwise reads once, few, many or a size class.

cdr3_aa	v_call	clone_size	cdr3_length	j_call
CASRGTSGSTGELFF	TRBV12-3/TRBV12-4	-	15	TRBJ2-2
CAISSGLAGGYEQFF	TRBV10-3	-	15	TRBJ2-1
CSASWTSTYEQYF	TRBV20-1	few	13	TRBJ2-7
CASSLKMNTEAFF	TRBV5-1	many	13	TRBJ1-1
CSVEDTGRNEKLFF	TRBV29-1	-	14	TRBJ1-4
CSAGQGFNTGELFF	TRBV29-1	-	14	TRBJ2-2
CASSVMGGAEAFF	TRBV9	few	13	TRBJ1-1
CASRGENYGYTF	TRBV7-9	few	12	TRBJ1-2
CASSFVLAEQFF	TRBV28	few	12	TRBJ2-1
CASSRGNEQFF	TRBV3-1	many	11	TRBJ2-1
CASSRSADEQFF	TRBV5-1	-	12	TRBJ2-1
CASSQVGGGPDTQYF	TRBV3-1	-	15	TRBJ2-3
CASSLEGSGYNEQFF	TRBV7-3	few	15	TRBJ2-1
CSVHYNTDTQYF	TRBV29-1	few	12	TRBJ2-3
CASIKGQESNEQYF	TRBV21-1	-	14	TRBJ2-7
CASSKSGANVLTF	TRBV12-3/TRBV12-4	-	13	TRBJ2-6
CASSLQGPTVYNEQFF	TRBV18	few	16	TRBJ2-1
CASSTLDREYQPQHF	TRBV19	-	15	TRBJ1-5
CASSTGGPGEQFF	TRBV5-1	many	13	TRBJ2-1